Below, one T cell receptor (beta chain) is given with its context. Its antigen is undetermined. The data belong to a study of cytomegalovirus exposure and HLA in healthy donors. Notes on the study in general: Evidence from a later analysis indicated that most CMV-associated TCR beta chains looked HLA-restricted. Cytomegalovirus association was listed for approximately 160 TCR beta chains. Published work reported that the classifier diagnosed cytomegalovirus status with high specificity and sensitivity.

This CDR3 spans 16 amino acids. The germline gives CDR1 SGDLS, CDR2 YYNGEE. The V segment lost 4 bases and the J segment 6 bases; nucleotides outside the gene matches: 7. The PCR employed 60 Vbeta primers together with 13 Jbeta primers. Assay used: immunoSEQ multiplex PCR; TCRdb lists only in-frame clones, some missing. Here the sample spans roughly 150,000 clones, 82% being singletons. This TCR was recovered from a male donor in good health and CMV-seropositive. The sequenced sample consisted of PBMCs. The chain has TRBV9 and TRBJ2-7; TRBD2 aligns across 16 bases. CDR3 residues: CASSSGLAGGPPEQYF. The CDR3 coding sequence is TGTGCCAGCAGCTCGGGACTAGCGGGAGGGCCCCCCGAGCAGTACTTC.